Shown below are 30 T cell receptor beta chains from a single sample sequenced in a study of beta chain features in type 1 diabetes. TCRB transcripts that were expressed got sequenced, as all of the isolated RNA had been reverse transcribed. The protocol was immunoSEQ multiplex PCR, while the TCRdb copy is restricted to in-frame clones and leaves out a portion. The sample consists of 130,000 to 150,000 clones, 10% of them appearing once. Sequenced sample: naive CD4+ T cells from blood. These receptors originate from a man between 18 and 35 years old in good health.

This chain connects TRBV19 to TRBJ2-2; 16 positions agree with TRBD2. This CDR3 is built from 18 residues. J was trimmed by 3 bases and V by 5 bases; bases with no gene match: 6. CDR1 is LNHDA and CDR2 is SQIVND in the germline V gene (reference sequence). The CDR3 DNA sequence: TGTGCCAGTAGTGGGGGACTAGCGGGGGGGCGATACACCGGGGAGCTGTTTTTT. It translates to CASSGGLAGGRYTGELFF. The full variable domain, in which reference TRBV19 and TRBJ2-2 provide the parts outside the CDR3, is DGGITQSPKYLFRKEGQNVTLSCEQNLNHDAMYWYRQDPGQGLRLIYYSQIVNDFQKGDIAEGYSVSREKKESFPLTVTSAQKNPTAFYLCASSGGLAGGRYTGELFFGEGSRLTVL.

The chain's CDR3 is CASTLWTGGGGMNTEAFF. CDR3 nucleotides: TGTGCCAGCACCCTTTGGACAGGGGGCGGGGGGATGAACACTGAAGCTTTCTTT. The V gene is TRBV9, the J gene TRBJ1-1; 11 positions agree with TRBD1. The CDR3 loop spans 18 amino acids. Germline lookup yields CDR1 SGDLS and CDR2 YYNGEE. The J segment lost 0 bases and the V segment lost 6 bases, leaving 13 bases of the junction unmatched.

The chain couples TRBV6-1 to TRBJ2-7; 10 bases line up with TRBD1. The CDR3 runs to 14 residues. CDR1 MNHNS and CDR2 SASEGT come from the germline V gene. V lost 9 bases and J lost 6; bases outside the gene matches: 11. CDR3 DNA: TGTGCCAGTACCCTGGGACAGGGGAATCGCGAGCAGTACTTC. As protein: CASTLGQGNREQYF.

In this sample, this clone turned up once. The chain couples TRBV4-3 to TRBJ2-7; the D gene is possibly TRBD1 (6 bases). Germline-derived CDR1 and CDR2 are LGHNA and YSLEER. V was cut by 1 base and J by 2 bases, with 9 bases left in between. This CDR3 is 14 amino acids long. The CDR3 DNA follows: TGCGCCAGCAGCCAAGGCCGGGACACCTACGAGCAGTACTTC. Translating gives CASSQGRDTYEQYF.

The chain combines TRBV5-4 with TRBJ2-5; 11 nucleotides line up with TRBD1. The CDR3 is made up of 16 amino acids. The V gene end was trimmed by 3 bases and the J gene end by 1 base; junction bases not matched to a gene: 5. The germline gives CDR1 SGHNT, CDR2 YYREEE (reference sequence). The CDR3 region is CASSSKDRGLQETQYF. In DNA, the CDR3 is TGTGCCAGCAGCTCCAAGGACAGGGGGCTCCAAGAGACCCAGTACTTC.

The chain uses TRBV7-2 and TRBJ2-7; 9 bases agree with TRBD1. The V and J ends lost 10 bases and 2 bases, in that order; junction bases with no gene match: 6. The CDR3 length is 13 residues. Germline CDR1 SGHTA, CDR2 FQGNSA. The CDR3 DNA follows: TGTGCCACCCGGGACAGGGTCACCTACGAGCAGTACTTC. Protein sequence: CATRDRVTYEQYF.

The DNA for the CDR3 is TGTGCCAGCAGCTTATTTGGCTACGTCCTGACTTTC. Amino acids: CASSLFGYVLTF. The chain combines TRBV7-3 with TRBJ2-6, with D uncertain. V was pared by 2 bases and J by 11 bases, with 7 bases between. The germline V gene has CDR1 SGHTA and CDR2 FQGTGA. The CDR3 sequence is 12 residues long.

This clone has just a few counts. This rearrangement joins TRBV5-1 to TRBJ2-7; D possibly corresponds to TRBD1 (5 bases). The V gene lost 0 bases and the J gene lost 0 bases, with 10 bases spanning the gap. Looked up from germline, CDR1 is SGHRS and CDR2 is YFSETQ. The CDR3 extends over 15 amino acids. The CDR3 region has the DNA TGCGCCAGCAGCTTGGAGGACATTAACTCCTACGAGCAGTACTTC. Translating gives CASSLEDINSYEQYF.

The chain is built from TRBV4-3 and TRBJ1-6, with a weak D call TRBD1 (5 bases). CDR1 and CDR2 from the germline V gene are LGHNA and YSLEER. Trimming cost V 1 base and J 8 bases, with 18 bases left between them. CDR3 length: 17 residues. CDR3 nucleotide sequence: TGCGCCAGCAGCCAAGCCCCGCCCGGGGGGTCTGATTCACCCCTCCACTTT. The encoded protein is CASSQAPPGGSDSPLHF.

The table lists this clone with many counts. The chain couples TRBV23-1 to TRBJ2-7, with TRBD2 matching 10 bases. TRBV23-1 is recorded as an ORF, its role being uncertain. The length of the CDR3 is 16 residues. V was pared by 4 bases and J by 3 bases, with 9 bases of the junction left unmatched. CDR3 residues: CASSPGQLAGNYEQYF. The CDR3 DNA follows: TGCGCCAGCAGTCCCGGGCAACTAGCGGGGAACTACGAGCAGTACTTC.

This clone was found a few times. V gene TRBV11-2 combines with J gene TRBJ2-7; TRBD1 matches 7 bases. The V and J ends lost 5 bases and 5 bases, in that order; junction bases with no gene match: 6. Germline V gene sequence: CDR1 SGHAT, CDR2 FQNNGV. The CDR3 runs to 13 residues. The CDR3 DNA reads as TGTGCCAGCAGCCGAGACAGGGCCCACGAGCAGTACTTC. Its protein is CASSRDRAHEQYF.

CDR3: CASSWGRSGELFF. The CDR3 nucleotides are TGTGCCAGCAGCTGGGGGCGATCCGGGGAGCTGTTTTTT. The genes are TRBV5-6 and TRBJ2-2; a weak D match, TRBD1 (6 bases). The CDR3 is made up of 13 amino acids. V lost 3 bases and J 6 bases, leaving 9 bases between the germline ends. CDR1 and CDR2 from the germline V gene are SGHDT and YYEEEE.

The J gene is TRBJ1-6, the V gene TRBV5-4; D gene uncertain. The CDR3 spans 13 residues. The V gene lost 4 bases and the J gene lost 0 bases, with 2 bases spanning the gap. Per the germline V gene, CDR1 is SGHNT and CDR2 is YYREEE (reference sequence). DNA for the CDR3: TGTGCCAGCAGCCTCTCCTATAATTCACCCCTCCACTTT. Encoded protein: CASSLSYNSPLHF.

V gene TRBV21-1 combines with J gene TRBJ2-2; the table's TRBD1 call for D was not verified on the DNA. TRBV21-1 is termed a pseudogene. The CDR3 consists of 16 residues. CDR3 residues: CASSKVGRGRSGELFF. In DNA, the CDR3 is TGTGCCAGCAGCAAAGTAGGCAGGGGGCGATCCGGGGAGCTGTTTTTT.

The chain employs TRBV6-5 and TRBJ2-3; D possibly corresponds to TRBD2 (6 bases). This CDR3 comprises 14 residues. Trimming removed 5 bases at V and 0 bases at J, with 9 bases between. Germline CDR1 reads MNHEY; CDR2 reads SVGAGI. The CDR3 here is CASSRGSSTDTQYF. CDR3 nucleotides: TGTGCCAGCAGTCGGGGGAGCAGCACAGATACGCAGTATTTT.

The rearrangement uses TRBV30 and TRBJ1-4; no firm D call. This CDR3 contains 14 residues. Germline V lookup: CDR1 GTSNPN, CDR2 SVGIG (reference sequence). V gave up 3 bases and J gave up 6 bases, with 14 bases separating them. The CDR3 DNA sequence: TGTGCCTGGAGAGAGCCGAGGCTAGATGAAAAACTGTTTTTT. This encodes CAWREPRLDEKLFF. Supplemented by reference TRBV30 and TRBJ1-4, the full variable domain reads SQTIHQWPATLVQPVGSPLSLECTVEGTSNPNLYWYRQAAGRGLQLLFYSVGIGQISSEVPQNLSASRPQDRQFILSSKKLLLSDSGFYLCAWREPRLDEKLFFGSGTQLSVL.

This clone was found a few times. The CDR3, as DNA: TGCGCCAGCAGCTTGACGGGGGGAGTACAGGACTCCTATAATTCACCCCTCCACTTT. It translates to CASSLTGGVQDSYNSPLHF. The J gene is TRBJ1-6, the V gene TRBV5-1, with D possibly being TRBD1 (5 bases). CDR3 length: 19 residues. Trimming pared 1 base from V and 0 bases from J, leaving 17 bases between. Germline CDR1 is SGHRS and CDR2 is YFSETQ.

The table lists this clone with a few counts. The chain has TRBV15 and TRBJ1-4; 8 positions agree with TRBD1. J lost 5 bases, V lost 0 bases, and 8 bases had no gene match. The CDR3 loop spans 17 amino acids. The germline V gene has CDR1 LNHNV and CDR2 YYDKDF (reference sequence). The CDR3 reads CATSRDPRQGQNEKLFF. The CDR3 region has the DNA TGTGCCACCAGCAGAGATCCGAGACAGGGGCAGAATGAAAAACTGTTTTTT.

This clone has just a few counts. This chain links TRBV18 with TRBJ2-7, with 8 positions matching TRBD1. V was clipped by 3 bases and J by 2 bases; unmatched bases: 3. This CDR3 is built from 14 residues. Germline CDR1 and CDR2: KGHSH and LQKENI. The CDR3 nucleotides read TGTGCCAGCTCACCGGGACAGGCTACCTACGAGCAGTACTTC. Its protein is CASSPGQATYEQYF.

The chain links TRBV29-1 to TRBJ2-3, with 8 positions matching TRBD2. Germline CDR1 SQVTM, CDR2 ANQGSEA. The CDR3 extends over 13 amino acids. The V gene end was trimmed by 6 bases and the J gene end by 6 bases; junction bases not matched to a gene: 8. The CDR3 loop is CSVSSGGGDTQYF. As DNA, the CDR3 is TGCAGCGTGTCAAGCGGGGGAGGGGATACGCAGTATTTT.

This clone turned up a few times. This chain joins TRBV14 and TRBJ2-1; 7 bases line up with TRBD1. There are 13 residues in the CDR3. Germline CDR1 and CDR2: SGHDN and FVKESK. The trim removed 0 bases at V and 9 bases at J, leaving 2 bases unmatched. DNA of the CDR3: TGTGCCAGCAGCCAAGATAACAGGGGTGAGCAGTTCTTC. Translating it yields CASSQDNRGEQFF. The variable domain in full, with the rest retrieved from reference TRBV14 and TRBJ2-1, is EAGVTQFPSHSVIEKGQTVTLRCDPISGHDNLYWYRRVMGKEIKFLLHFVKESKQDESGMPNNRFLAERTGGTYSTLKVQPAELEDSGVYFCASSQDNRGEQFFGPGTRLTVL.

The rearrangement joins TRBV14 to TRBJ1-4; 7 nucleotides line up with TRBD1. The V and J ends lost 0 bases and 4 bases, in that order; junction bases with no gene match: 5. This CDR3 is 16 amino acids long. CDR1 is SGHDN and CDR2 is FVKESK in the germline V gene. The CDR3 DNA reads TGTGCCAGCAGCCAAGATGGGGGACAGTATAATGAAAAACTGTTTTTT. This encodes CASSQDGGQYNEKLFF.

There are many counts of this clone. V and J are TRBV19 and TRBJ2-1; tentatively, D is TRBD1 (5 bases). The V gene lost 5 bases and the J gene lost 5 bases, with 7 bases spanning the gap. The germline V gene has CDR1 LNHDA and CDR2 SQIVND (reference sequence). The CDR3 extends over 12 amino acids. The CDR3 bases are TGTGCCAGTAGTGACAGAGACAATGAGCAGTTCTTC. Its translation is CASSDRDNEQFF.

This clone was observed at least ten times. The chain carries TRBV5-6 and TRBJ1-5, with D unclear. V lost 0 bases, J lost 2 bases, and 12 bases lay in between. This CDR3 is built from 16 residues. Germline V gene sequence: CDR1 SGHDT, CDR2 YYEEEE. CDR3 sequence: CASSLGPGLRNQPQHF. CDR3 DNA sequence: TGTGCCAGCAGCTTGGGCCCGGGTCTGCGCAATCAGCCCCAGCATTTT. Supplemented by reference TRBV5-6 and TRBJ1-5, the full variable domain reads DAGVTQSPTHLIKTRGQQVTLRCSPKSGHDTVSWYQQALGQGPQFIFQYYEEEERQRGNFPDRFSGHQFPNYSSELNVNALLLGDSALYLCASSLGPGLRNQPQHFGDGTRLSIL.

As DNA, the CDR3 is TGTGCCAGTAATAAGGGGCGGAGCGAGTACAAAAACATTCAGTACTTC. Translation: CASNKGRSEYKNIQYF. The chain employs TRBV19 and TRBJ2-4; D is perhaps TRBD1 (5 bases). Between the trimmed V and J ends, which lost 7 bases and 3 bases, there was a span of 19 bases. Germline assignment: CDR1 LNHDA and CDR2 SQIVND (reference sequence). The CDR3 covers 16 residues. Full variable domain (outside the CDR3, taken from reference TRBV19 and TRBJ2-4): DGGITQSPKYLFRKEGQNVTLSCEQNLNHDAMYWYRQDPGQGLRLIYYSQIVNDFQKGDIAEGYSVSREKKESFPLTVTSAQKNPTAFYLCASNKGRSEYKNIQYFGAGTRLSVL.

This clone was seen a few times. The chain recombines TRBV28 with TRBJ1-5; 8 bases fit TRBD1. The V gene end was trimmed by 3 bases and the J gene end by 4 bases; junction bases not matched to a gene: 5. Looked up from germline, CDR1 is MDHEN and CDR2 is SYDVKM. This CDR3 comprises 15 residues. The CDR3 nucleotides are TGTGCCAGCAGTTTCCAGGGGGCAGGAAATCAGCCCCAGCATTTT. Its protein product is CASSFQGAGNQPQHF.

The V and J genes are TRBV15 and TRBJ2-2, with 9 bases that match TRBD1. V gave up 8 bases and J gave up 3 bases; unmatched junction bases: 7. This CDR3 has 15 residues. CDR1 is LNHNV and CDR2 is YYDKDF in the germline V gene (reference sequence). CDR3 coding DNA: TGTGCCACCCGACAACAGGGGGCGGACACCGGGGAGCTGTTTTTT. The encoded protein is CATRQQGADTGELFF. Together with reference TRBV15 and TRBJ2-2, the CDR3 gives the full variable domain: DAMVIQNPRYQVTQFGKPVTLSCSQTLNHNVMYWYQQKSSQAPKLLFHYYDKDFNNEADTPDNFQSRRPNTSFCFLDIRSPGLGDTAMYLCATRQQGADTGELFFGEGSRLTVL.

This clone was recorded a few times. The V and J genes are TRBV27 and TRBJ2-3; 7 bases match TRBD2. CDR1 and CDR2 from the germline V gene are MNHEY and SMNVEV (reference sequence). The CDR3 has 14 amino acids. V was pared by 3 bases and J by 7 bases, with 7 bases of the junction left unmatched. The CDR3 nucleotides read TGTGCCAGCAGTTTGCCGACTAGCCCATATACGCAGTATTTT. It codes for CASSLPTSPYTQYF.

The sample holds a few counts of this clone. The chain's CDR3 is CASSSGLADNEQFF. The CDR3 DNA sequence: TGTGCCAGCAGCTCGGGACTAGCGGACAATGAGCAGTTCTTC. The gene calls are TRBV6-5 and TRBJ2-1; 11 bases map to TRBD2. CDR1 is MNHEY and CDR2 is SVGAGI in the germline V gene. Germline trimming cut 6 bases from V and 5 bases from J; bases unmatched to any gene: 3. The CDR3 spans 14 residues.

The chain couples TRBV5-1 to TRBJ2-2; D ambiguous. Trimming stripped 4 bases from V and 6 bases from J, with 13 bases between. There are 14 residues in the CDR3. Germline CDR1 reads SGHRS; CDR2 reads YFSETQ. Here the CDR3 reads CASSNGQFSGELFF. CDR3 in DNA: TGCGCCAGCAGCAATGGGCAGTTTTCCGGGGAGCTGTTTTTT.